Presented here are 19 T cell receptor beta chains from one specimen sequenced in a study of T cells in Graves' hyperthyroidism and ophthalmopathy. Amplified TCR beta CDR3 regions came from RNA transcripts. The primer set for the first-round RT-PCR of the TCR CDR3 was HTBI. TCRdb re-called the multiplex PCR reads with MiXCR, one entry per CDR3 protein. The top ten clones hold around 11% of a sample with 400,000 to 550,000 distinct CDR3 sequences, 24% of them seen once. Sequenced input: blood. The origin of the receptors is a woman in her 30s with Graves' ophthalmopathy.

This clonotype was detected ten times or more. The chain links TRBV6-1 to TRBJ2-1; D is possibly TRBD2 (5 bases). The CDR3 has 12 amino acids. Germline CDR1 is MNHNS and CDR2 is SASEGT. The V and J ends lost 5 bases and 9 bases respectively, with 11 bases between them. The CDR3 region is CASSKPRGEQFF. The DNA for the CDR3 is TGTGCCAGCAGTAAACCCCGGGGTGAGCAGTTCTTC.

V and J are TRBV2 and TRBJ2-2; TRBD2 matches 8 bases. The V and J ends lost 4 bases and 6 bases, in that order; junction bases with no gene match: 4. In germline, CDR1 is SNHLY, CDR2 FYNNEI. This CDR3 is 14 amino acids long. This CDR3 is CASSGVAGSGELFF. The CDR3 coding sequence is TGTGCCAGCAGTGGCGTAGCGGGGTCCGGGGAGCTGTTTTTT.

The sample holds many counts of this clonotype. The J gene is TRBJ2-7, the V gene TRBV19; D may be TRBD2 (5 bases). The CDR3 consists of 13 residues. Germline V gene data show CDR1 as LNHDA and CDR2 as SQIVND (reference sequence). V was pared by 5 bases and J by 2 bases, with 10 bases between. CDR3: CASSPEATYEQYF. For the CDR3, the DNA is TGTGCCAGTAGTCCGGAGGCAACCTACGAGCAGTACTTC.

This clonotype showed up many times. This chain uses TRBV20-1 with TRBJ1-2; 7 bases are shared with TRBD1. Germline V gene data show CDR1 as DFQATT and CDR2 as SNEGSKA (reference sequence). The CDR3 totals 15 residues. The ends lost 0 bases at V and 4 bases at J; junction bases unmatched: 8. Written as DNA, the CDR3 is TGCAGTGCTAGAGATCCCGCAGGGGGAGGCTATGGCTACACCTTC. The encoded protein is CSARDPAGGGYGYTF.

At least ten counts were recorded for this clonotype. Here the CDR3 DNA reads TGTGCCATCAGTGAATATGTGGGACAGAGCCTGAACACTGAAGCTTTCTTT. The encoded protein is CAISEYVGQSLNTEAFF. The rearrangement joins TRBV10-3 to TRBJ1-1, with 7 bases fitting TRBD1. Germline CDR1 and CDR2: ENHRY and SYGVKD. V lost 3 bases and J lost 0; bases outside the gene matches: 10. The CDR3 is made up of 17 amino acids.

The sample holds many counts of this clonotype. V is TRBV6-2 or TRBV6-3 and J is TRBJ1-1; tentatively, D is TRBD1 (5 bases). This CDR3 contains 15 residues. Trimming stripped 4 bases from V and 6 bases from J, with 18 bases between. CDR1 is MNHEY, CDR2 SVGEGT, per germline. For the CDR3, the DNA is TGTGCCAGCAGTTCTCCTGCTCAGGGCGGCGCTGAAGCTTTCTTT. Protein: CASSSPAQGGAEAFF.

In this sample, this clonotype turned up many times. The genes are TRBV12-3 or TRBV12-4 and TRBJ2-5; the D is unclear. The ends were cut back, 5 bases at V and 0 bases at J, with 16 bases in the middle. The CDR3 length is 16 residues. DNA for the CDR3: TGTGCCAGCAGTATAGTCCTTGGGCAGTACCAAGAGACCCAGTACTTC. This encodes CASSIVLGQYQETQYF.

In this sample, this clonotype turned up many times. The chain couples TRBV9 to TRBJ1-2; the match to TRBD1 covers 7 bases. The CDR3 length is 13 residues. V shed 3 bases and J 5 bases; nucleotides not matched to a gene: 4. From germline, CDR1 is SGDLS and CDR2 YYNGEE. This CDR3 reads CASSGAGGYGYTF. Here the CDR3 DNA reads TGTGCCAGCAGCGGGGCAGGGGGGTATGGCTACACCTTC.

About this clonotype itself: A read error may produce the germline difference seen at one junction end. This sequence joins TRBV7-8 and TRBJ1-5, with D perhaps matching TRBD1 (6 bases). The germline V gene has CDR1 SGHVS and CDR2 FQNEAQ. This CDR3 is built from 15 residues. CDR3 DNA sequence: TGTGCCAGCATCTTACGCAGGGGTCGCAATCAGCCCCAGCATTTT. It codes for CASILRRGRNQPQHF.

This clonotype was counted between two and nine times. The rearrangement links TRBV6-1 to TRBJ1-1; D is uncertain. Per germline, CDR1 MNHNS and CDR2 SASEGT. The CDR3 has 14 residues. V lost 5 bases and J 1 base, leaving 11 bases between the germline ends. The CDR3 DNA sequence: TGTGCCAGCAGTCCTCCGGCCCCGAACACTGAAGCTTTCTTT. It codes for CASSPPAPNTEAFF.

The chain has TRBV20-1 and TRBJ2-7; 11 bases line up with TRBD2. V shed 3 bases, J shed 0 bases, and the junction held 4 bases outside the gene matches. Germline values: CDR1 DFQATT, CDR2 SNEGSKA (reference sequence). The CDR3 is 15 residues long. CDR3 protein: CSARGLAEPSYEQYF. The DNA for the CDR3 is TGCAGTGCTAGGGGACTAGCGGAGCCCTCCTACGAGCAGTACTTC.

This clonotype was detected many times. V and J are TRBV28 and TRBJ1-6; no reliable D call. V was pared by 2 bases and J by 7 bases, with 9 bases between. Germline V lookup: CDR1 MDHEN, CDR2 SYDVKM. This CDR3 spans 14 amino acids. The CDR3 DNA reads as TGTGCCAGCAGTTTAGTCAGCCTCAATTCACCCCTCCACTTT. It yields the protein CASSLVSLNSPLHF.

The sample holds many counts of this clonotype. This chain's CDR3 is CASSWGQTKDTGELFF. The CDR3 bases are TGTGCCAGCAGCTGGGGCCAAACCAAAGACACCGGGGAGCTGTTTTTT. The V gene is TRBV11-1, the J gene TRBJ2-2, with D possibly being TRBD1 (5 bases). This CDR3 spans 16 amino acids. Germline V gene lookup returns CDR1 SGHAT and CDR2 FQDESV (reference sequence). V was shortened by 4 bases and J by 3 bases, with 15 bases between the two germline ends.

This clonotype was seen repeatedly, ten times or more. The rearrangement links TRBV18 to TRBJ1-2; 7 nucleotides match TRBD1. J was trimmed by 5 bases and V by 5 bases; bases with no gene match: 5. CDR1 and CDR2 (germline): KGHSH, LQKENI. CDR3 size: 13 residues. The CDR3 spells CASSTTGIYGYTF. The CDR3 bases are TGTGCCAGCTCAACGACAGGGATATATGGCTACACCTTC.

The chain has TRBV20-1 and TRBJ1-1; D possibly corresponds to TRBD1 (6 bases). Trimming pared 2 bases from V and 0 bases from J, leaving 16 bases between. Germline CDR1 DFQATT, CDR2 SNEGSKA (reference sequence). This CDR3 comprises 16 residues. This chain's CDR3 is CSARPTGLTMNTEAFF. CDR3 DNA sequence: TGCAGTGCTAGACCTACAGGGCTGACCATGAACACTGAAGCTTTCTTT.

This clonotype has at least ten counts. V usage is TRBV19 and J usage is TRBJ1-5; D is undetermined. The length of the CDR3 is 13 residues. The V and J ends lost 4 bases and 9 bases respectively, with 13 bases between them. Germline CDR1 is LNHDA and CDR2 is SQIVND (reference sequence). The CDR3: CASSTRTEGPQHF. CDR3 nucleotides: TGTGCCAGTAGTACCAGGACTGAGGGGCCCCAGCATTTT.

This chain uses TRBV6-1 with TRBJ1-3, with unresolved D. There are 14 residues in the CDR3. V was pared by 6 bases and J by 3 bases, with 12 bases between. Germline lookup yields CDR1 MNHNS and CDR2 SASEGT. The CDR3 region is CASSPWGGGNTIYF. DNA of the CDR3: TGTGCCAGCAGCCCGTGGGGAGGTGGAAACACCATATATTTT.

In its sample, this clonotype was seen many times. The chain has TRBV6-1 and TRBJ2-7, with TRBD2 matching 8 bases. Germline CDR1 reads MNHNS; CDR2 reads SASEGT. Losses at the gene ends were 4 bases for V and 3 bases for J; bases not matched to a gene: 11. The CDR3 is made up of 16 amino acids. CDR3 nucleotide sequence: TGTGCCAGCAGTGGACTACGGGGGGGGAAACACTACGAGCAGTACTTC. Its protein is CASSGLRGGKHYEQYF.

Ten or more counts support this clonotype. This sequence joins TRBV24-1 and TRBJ1-5; D may be TRBD1 (5 bases). There are 13 residues in the CDR3. With 8 bases removed from V and 3 bases from J, the gap between germline ends came to 10 bases. The germline CDR1 and CDR2 sequences are KGHDR and SFDVKD. The CDR3 is CATTRGDNQPQHF. CDR3 sequence (DNA): TGTGCCACCACTAGGGGTGACAATCAGCCCCAGCATTTT.